This T cell receptor beta chain was recovered during a study of blood T cell repertoires in COVID-19. Study-wide context: The United States, Italy and Spain provided the acute and convalescent COVID-19 samples. PBMCs, B-cell-depleted T cells, or T cells were the source of the cDNA or gDNA that made up the material.

Data came from immunoSEQ multiplex PCR; TCRdb stores just in-frame clones and leaves some out. This sample has about 280,000 clones, with around 84% found just once. The CDR3 length is 11 residues. Germline CDR1 SGDLS, CDR2 YYNGEE. Trimming stripped 2 bases from V and 15 bases from J, with 12 bases between. Enrolled through a virtual design, the participants were between roughly 18 and 95 years of age and came from some 25 US areas. The study assigned cohorts using participant-reported clinical history. This clone was seen once. Sequencing used PBMCs or T cells enriched from blood (not recorded which). This TCR was recovered from a woman between 45 and 60 years old who had recovered from COVID-19. The chain joins TRBV9 to TRBJ2-1; weak D call: TRBD2 (6 bases). The CDR3 is CASSVTSELFF. The CDR3 DNA is TGTGCCAGCAGCGTGACTAGTGAGTTGTTCTTC.